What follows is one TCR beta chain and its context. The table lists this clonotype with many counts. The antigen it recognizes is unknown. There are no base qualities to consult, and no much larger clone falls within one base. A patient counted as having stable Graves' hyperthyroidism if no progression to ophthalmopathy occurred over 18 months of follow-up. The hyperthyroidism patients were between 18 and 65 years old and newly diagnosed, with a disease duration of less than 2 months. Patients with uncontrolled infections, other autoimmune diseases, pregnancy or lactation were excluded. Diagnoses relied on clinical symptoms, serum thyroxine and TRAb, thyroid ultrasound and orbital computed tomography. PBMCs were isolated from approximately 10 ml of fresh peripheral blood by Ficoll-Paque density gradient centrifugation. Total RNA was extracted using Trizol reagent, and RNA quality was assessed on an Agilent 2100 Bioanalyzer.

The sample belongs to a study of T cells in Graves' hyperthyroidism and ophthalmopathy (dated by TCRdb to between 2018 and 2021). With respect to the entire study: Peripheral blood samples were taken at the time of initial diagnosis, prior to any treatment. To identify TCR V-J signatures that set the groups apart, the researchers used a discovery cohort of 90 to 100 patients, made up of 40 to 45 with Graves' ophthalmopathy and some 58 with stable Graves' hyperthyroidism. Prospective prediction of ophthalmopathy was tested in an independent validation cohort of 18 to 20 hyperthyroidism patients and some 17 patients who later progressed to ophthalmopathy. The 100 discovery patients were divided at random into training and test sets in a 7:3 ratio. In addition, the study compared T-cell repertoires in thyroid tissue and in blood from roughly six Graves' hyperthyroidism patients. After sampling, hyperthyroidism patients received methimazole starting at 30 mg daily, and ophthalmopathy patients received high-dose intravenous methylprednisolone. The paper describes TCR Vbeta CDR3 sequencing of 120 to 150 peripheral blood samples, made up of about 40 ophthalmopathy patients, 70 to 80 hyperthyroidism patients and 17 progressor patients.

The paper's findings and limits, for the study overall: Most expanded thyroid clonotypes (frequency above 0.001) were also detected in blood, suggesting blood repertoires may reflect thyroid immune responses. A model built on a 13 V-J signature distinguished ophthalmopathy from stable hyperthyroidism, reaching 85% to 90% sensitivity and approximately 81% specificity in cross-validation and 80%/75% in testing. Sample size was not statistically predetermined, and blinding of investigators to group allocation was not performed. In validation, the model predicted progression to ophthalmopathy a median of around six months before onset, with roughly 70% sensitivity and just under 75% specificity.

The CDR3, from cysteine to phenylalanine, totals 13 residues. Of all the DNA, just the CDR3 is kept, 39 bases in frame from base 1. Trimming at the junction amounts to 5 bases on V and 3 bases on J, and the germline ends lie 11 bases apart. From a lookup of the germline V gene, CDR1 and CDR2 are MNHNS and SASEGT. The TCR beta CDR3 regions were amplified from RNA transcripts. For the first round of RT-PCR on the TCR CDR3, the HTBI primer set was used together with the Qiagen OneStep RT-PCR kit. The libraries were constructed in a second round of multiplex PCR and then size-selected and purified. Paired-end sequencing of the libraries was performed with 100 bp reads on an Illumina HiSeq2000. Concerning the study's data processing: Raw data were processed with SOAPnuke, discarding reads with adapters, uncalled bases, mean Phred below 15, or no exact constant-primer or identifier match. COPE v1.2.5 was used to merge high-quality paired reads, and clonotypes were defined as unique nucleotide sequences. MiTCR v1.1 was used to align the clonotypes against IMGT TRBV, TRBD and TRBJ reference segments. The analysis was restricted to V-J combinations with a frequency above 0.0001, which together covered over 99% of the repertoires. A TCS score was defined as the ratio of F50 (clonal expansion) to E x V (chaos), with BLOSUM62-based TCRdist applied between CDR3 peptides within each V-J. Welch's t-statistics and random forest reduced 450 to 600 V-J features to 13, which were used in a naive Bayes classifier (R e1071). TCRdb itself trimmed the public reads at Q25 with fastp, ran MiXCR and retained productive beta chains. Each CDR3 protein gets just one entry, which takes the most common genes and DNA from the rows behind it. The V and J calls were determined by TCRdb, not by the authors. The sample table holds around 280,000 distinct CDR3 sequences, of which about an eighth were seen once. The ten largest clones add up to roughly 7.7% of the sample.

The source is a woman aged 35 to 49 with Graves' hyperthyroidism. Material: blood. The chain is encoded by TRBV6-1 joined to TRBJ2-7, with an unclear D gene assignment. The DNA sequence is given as TGTGCCAGCAGTTATCCCACACTCTACGAGCAGTACTTC. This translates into CASSYPTLYEQYF.